A single sample is the source of the 17 T cell receptor beta chains below, sequenced in a study of blood T cell repertoires in COVID-19. Produced via immunoSEQ multiplex PCR; TCRdb's table is partial and in-frame only. The data show over 200,000 clones, with over 75% seen just once and over 3.5% held by the top ten. Sequences were obtained from PBMCs or T cells enriched from blood (not recorded which). Source of these receptors: a woman aged 25 to 39 who had been exposed to COVID-19.

The V and J genes are TRBV7-2 and TRBJ2-1, with D tentatively TRBD2 (6 bases). The CDR3 is 14 amino acids. Germline V CDR1 and CDR2: SGHTA, FQGNSA. V dropped 8 bases and J dropped 0 bases, with 11 bases sitting between them. As DNA, the CDR3 is TGTGCCAGCGGGCTAGCGAGCTCCTACAATGAGCAGTTCTTC. Amino acid sequence: CASGLASSYNEQFF.

The count of this clone is one. The chain couples TRBV2 to TRBJ1-1, with D possibly being TRBD1 (6 bases). The CDR3 length is 13 residues. Trimming pared 10 bases from V and 7 bases from J, leaving 19 bases between. The V gene's germline CDR1 is SNHLY and CDR2 FYNNEI. Here the CDR3 DNA reads TGTGCCATCGACAGGATTTTAGGGGGTGAAGCTTTCTTT. This codes for CAIDRILGGEAFF.

Only one count was recorded for this clone. The CDR3 DNA is TGTGCCAGCAGCTTAGAGGGAGTAGTCGGTGAGCAGTTCTTC. Protein product: CASSLEGVVGEQFF. This sequence joins TRBV11-2 and TRBJ2-1; D is perhaps TRBD2 (5 bases). The germline V gene has CDR1 SGHAT and CDR2 FQNNGV. V was pared by 0 bases and J by 9 bases, with 12 bases between. The CDR3 runs 14 residues. The full variable domain, rest sourced from reference TRBV11-2 and TRBJ2-1, is EAGVAQSPRYKIIEKRQSVAFWCNPISGHATLYWYQQILGQGPKLLIQFQNNGVVDDSQLPKDRFSAERLKGVDSTLKIQPAKLEDSAVYLCASSLEGVVGEQFFGPGTRLTVL.

V gene TRBV5-6 combines with J gene TRBJ2-5; possible D gene TRBD1, 6 bases. CDR3 size: 14 residues. Germline V gene sequence: CDR1 SGHDT, CDR2 YYEEEE. Trimming stripped 4 bases from V and 2 bases from J, with 12 bases between. Here the CDR3 DNA reads TGTGCCAGCAGCAATTACAGGGTACAAGAGACCCAGTACTTC. It is translated as CASSNYRVQETQYF.

V gene TRBV7-8 combines with J gene TRBJ1-6; the D gene is possibly TRBD1 (5 bases). From germline, CDR1 is SGHVS and CDR2 FQNEAQ. The CDR3 runs to 17 residues. Trimming removed 3 bases from V and 0 bases from J, with 12 bases in between. The CDR3 here is CASSFTRASSYNSPLHF. CDR3 DNA sequence: TGTGCCAGCAGCTTTACCAGGGCGAGCTCCTATAATTCACCCCTCCACTTT.

The CDR3 loop reads CASSPPIGSIDGYTF. The CDR3 DNA reads TGTGCCAGCAGCCCCCCGATAGGGAGTATTGACGGCTACACCTTC. V and J are TRBV7-2 and TRBJ1-2, with D hard to call. The CDR3 runs to 15 residues. CDR1 is SGHTA, CDR2 FQGNSA, per germline. The V gene lost 5 bases and the J gene lost 8 bases, with 21 bases spanning the gap. Variable domain in full (rest from reference TRBV7-2 and TRBJ1-2): GAGVSQSPSNKVTEKGKDVELRCDPISGHTALYWYRQSLGQGLEFLIYFQGNSAPDKSGLPSDRFSAERTGGSVSTLTIQRTQQEDSAVYLCASSPPIGSIDGYTFGSGTRLTVV.

V usage is TRBV4-1 and J usage is TRBJ1-5; TRBD1 might be the D (5 bases). The V gene's germline CDR1 is MGHRA and CDR2 YSYEKL. Trimming shortened V by 0 bases and J by 1 base, and 10 bases separated the two germline ends. The CDR3 extends over 16 amino acids. The DNA of the CDR3 is TGCGCCAGCAGCCAAGAAGCCGGGGGAAGCAATCAGCCCCAGCATTTT. This gives the protein CASSQEAGGSNQPQHF.

This chain joins TRBV11-2 and TRBJ2-7; perhaps TRBD1 as D (7 bases). The CDR3 is made up of 15 amino acids. V gave up 10 bases and J gave up 2 bases, with 21 bases separating them. Germline CDR1 reads SGHAT; CDR2 reads FQNNGV. CDR3 DNA sequence: TGTGCCACCGGGAGACCAAGGGGGCTTGCCTACGAGCAGTACTTC. It codes for CATGRPRGLAYEQYF.

CDR3: CASSQDVSGMDNEQFF. Here the CDR3 DNA reads TGCGCCAGCAGCCAAGACGTTAGCGGGATGGACAATGAGCAGTTCTTC. The chain carries TRBV4-1 and TRBJ2-1, with 8 bases matching TRBD2. Losses at the gene ends were 0 bases for V and 5 bases for J; bases not matched to a gene: 6. Per the germline V gene, CDR1 is MGHRA and CDR2 is YSYEKL. This CDR3 has 16 residues.

The chain carries TRBV5-1 and TRBJ2-3; 7 positions agree with TRBD2. V shed 4 bases, J shed 3 bases, and the junction held 14 bases outside the gene matches. Germline CDR1 reads SGHRS; CDR2 reads YFSETQ. The CDR3 loop spans 17 amino acids. CDR3 loop: CASSAGDSPSWTDTQYF. The CDR3 DNA reads TGCGCCAGCAGCGCGGGGGACTCCCCGAGTTGGACAGATACGCAGTATTTT.

The chain uses TRBV14 and TRBJ1-2; tentatively, D is TRBD1 (5 bases). The CDR3 length is 14 residues. Germline V CDR1 and CDR2: SGHDN, FVKESK. Trimming shortened V by 0 bases and J by 5 bases, and 10 bases separated the two germline ends. Here the CDR3 reads CASSQDVAGYGYTF. The CDR3 DNA follows: TGTGCCAGCAGCCAAGATGTGGCAGGGTATGGCTACACCTTC. Variable domain in full (rest from reference TRBV14 and TRBJ1-2): EAGVTQFPSHSVIEKGQTVTLRCDPISGHDNLYWYRRVMGKEIKFLLHFVKESKQDESGMPNNRFLAERTGGTYSTLKVQPAELEDSGVYFCASSQDVAGYGYTFGSGTRLTVV.

This chain connects TRBV6-5 to TRBJ2-7; 11 bases line up with TRBD2. V lost 7 bases to trimming and J lost 3 bases; unmatched junction nucleotides: 5. The germline V gene encodes CDR1 MNHEY and CDR2 SVGAGI. CDR3 length equals 14 residues. The CDR3 sequence: CASNPGLAVYEQYF. CDR3 sequence (DNA): TGTGCCAGCAACCCGGGACTAGCGGTCTACGAGCAGTACTTC.

About this clone itself: Additional DNA sequences in this sample encode the identical CDR3. The genes are TRBV5-1 and TRBJ2-7, with TRBD1 identical over 7 bases. The CDR3 runs to 14 residues. J gave up 5 bases and V 0 bases, and 5 bases lay outside the gene matches. Germline CDR1 reads SGHRS; CDR2 reads YFSETQ. DNA of the CDR3: TGCGCCAGCAGCTTGGGTCAGGGGGTGGACGAGCAGTACTTC. Translation: CASSLGQGVDEQYF.

The chain uses TRBV10-2 and TRBJ2-5, with 8 bases that match TRBD1. The V segment lost 3 bases and the J segment 5 bases; nucleotides outside the gene matches: 5. Germline V gene lookup returns CDR1 WSHSY and CDR2 SAAADI. This CDR3 is built from 14 residues. As DNA, the CDR3 is TGCGCCAGCAGTGAAGACAGGGGACGGGAGACCCAGTACTTC. This encodes CASSEDRGRETQYF.

The chain has TRBV11-2 and TRBJ1-2; TRBD1 matches at 7 bases. J was trimmed by 6 bases and V by 2 bases; bases with no gene match: 6. This CDR3 has 14 residues. The germline V gene has CDR1 SGHAT and CDR2 FQNNGV. The CDR3 DNA reads as TGTGCCAGCAGCTTAAGACAGGGAAAAAATGGCTACACCTTC. Its translation: CASSLRQGKNGYTF. The full variable domain, rest sourced from reference TRBV11-2 and TRBJ1-2, is EAGVAQSPRYKIIEKRQSVAFWCNPISGHATLYWYQQILGQGPKLLIQFQNNGVVDDSQLPKDRFSAERLKGVDSTLKIQPAKLEDSAVYLCASSLRQGKNGYTFGSGTRLTVV.

The genes are TRBV4-2 and TRBJ1-5, with D unclear. V was clipped by 6 bases and J by 2 bases, with 11 bases between them. CDR3 length: 14 amino acids. Germline V gene lookup returns CDR1 LGHNA and CDR2 YNFKEQ. The CDR3 DNA sequence: TGTGCCAGCAGTCCCGCCCAGGGCAATCAGCCCCAGCATTTT. It codes for CASSPAQGNQPQHF.

The chain recombines TRBV24-1 with TRBJ2-3; perhaps TRBD2 as D (5 bases). Germline loops: CDR1 KGHDR, CDR2 SFDVKD. V lost 6 bases, J lost 0 bases, and 6 bases lay in between. The CDR3 is made up of 13 amino acids. Here the CDR3 DNA reads TGTGCCACCAGTCCGGGAAGCACAGATACGCAGTATTTT. Amino acid sequence: CATSPGSTDTQYF.